The T cell receptor (beta chain) under discussion was sequenced for a study of blood T cell repertoires in COVID-19 (dated by TCRdb to the early 2020s). Concerning the study at large: Samples from collaborators originated in the United States, Italy and Spain and spanned both the acute and convalescent phases of COVID-19. The repertoires were released in a freely available public database intended as a resource for research on the immune response to SARS-CoV-2. Where available, HLA class I and class II types were obtained from metadata supplied by the sample provider rather than from assay-based typing. The prospective study material was composed of cDNA or gDNA derived from T cells, B-cell-depleted T cells, or PBMCs. Deeply sampled blood TCRbeta repertoires from subjects exposed to, actively infected with, or recovered from COVID-19 were included in the dataset. The samples were drawn from two sources: the first 160 participants of the ongoing ImmuneRACE study, and over 950 subjects contributed by 6 global collaborators. A de-identified subject ID, COVID-19 status, age in years and sex were almost always included in the sample metadata. On the study overall, not on this receptor specifically: The amount of clinical and demographic metadata varied by source and participant and was provided uncurated.

TCRbeta CDR3 regions were amplified from genomic DNA by means of the immunoSEQ Assay, a bias-controlled multiplex PCR. In the source study's methods: Nucleated cell counts per sample were estimated from amplification of reference gene primers within the assay. To quantify the absolute abundance of each unique TCRbeta CDR3 rearrangement, sequence reads were collapsed and filtered. Productive Simpson clonality was computed per sample as the square root of Simpson's diversity index over productive rearrangements. The immuneACCESS repertoire file appears here via TCRdb, limited to in-frame rearrangements. These files lack a portion of the clones; in checked studies, under half of the deficit traces to unresolved V genes, and the cause of the others is not known. V and J calls and clone size are those listed in that table; D and trimming were worked out from the DNA. A total of hundreds of thousands of clones appear in this sample, roughly 87% of them only once. The ten largest clonotypes hold about 2.2% of the sample.

Notes on this clone: What antigen it recognizes has not been identified. Base qualities are not recorded, but no much larger clone differs from it by a single base.

The CDR3, cysteine through phenylalanine, is 17 amino acids long. Kept here is only the CDR3 DNA, which spans 51 bases and is read in frame from base 1. Based on the germline V gene, the CDR1 and CDR2 sequences are SGDLS and YYNGEE. Trimming leaves V shorter by 3 bases and J shorter by 4 bases, with the junction holding 9 bases beyond the gene matches. A second Seattle source provided samples from volunteer blood donors who had recovered from COVID-19. Collaborating institutions collected whole blood in K2EDTA tubes following their own protocols. For TCRbeta analysis, collaborator samples were shipped as frozen whole blood, as isolated PBMCs, or as DNA extracted from either sample type.

The receptor's source is a woman aged 45 to 65 who had recovered from COVID-19. Specimen: peripheral blood. The chain uses TRBV9 and TRBJ2-1; a stretch of 11 junction bases matches TRBD2. The CDR3 amino acid sequence is: CASSGSLAGGPYNEQFF. The DNA is as follows: TGTGCCAGCAGCGGATCTTTAGCGGGAGGGCCGTACAATGAGCAGTTCTTC.